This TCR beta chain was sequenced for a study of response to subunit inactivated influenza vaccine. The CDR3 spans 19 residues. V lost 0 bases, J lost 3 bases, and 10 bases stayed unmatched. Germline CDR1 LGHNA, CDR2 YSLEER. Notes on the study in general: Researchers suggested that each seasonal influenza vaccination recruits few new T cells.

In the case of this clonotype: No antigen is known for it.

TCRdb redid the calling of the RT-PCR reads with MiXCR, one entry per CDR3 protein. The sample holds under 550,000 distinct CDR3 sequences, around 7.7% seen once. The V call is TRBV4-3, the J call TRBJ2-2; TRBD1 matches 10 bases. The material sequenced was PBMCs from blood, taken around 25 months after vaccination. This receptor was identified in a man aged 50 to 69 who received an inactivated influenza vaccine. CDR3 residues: CASSQEGQGPIYDTGELFF. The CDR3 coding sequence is TGCGCCAGCAGCCAAGAGGGACAGGGGCCGATATATGACACCGGGGAGCTGTTTTTT.